The 17 T cell receptor beta chains presented below share a single source sample, sequenced in a study of OX40 agonist ivuxolimab in advanced cancers. Clones were read by immunoSEQ multiplex PCR, and TCRdb kept only the in-frame ones, dropping some. Of approximately 74,000 clones listed, about nine tenths are singletons. The input for sequencing was CD4+ or CD8+ T cells sorted from blood, taken in a trial of the OX40 agonist ivuxolimab. The receptors were gathered from an adult with an advanced solid tumor such as melanoma, head and neck, liver or kidney cancer.

V usage is TRBV7-3 and J usage is TRBJ1-6, with 10 bases fitting TRBD1. Losses at the gene ends were 2 bases for V and 7 bases for J; bases not matched to a gene: 2. Germline V CDR1 and CDR2: SGHTA, FQGTGA. The CDR3 extends over 15 amino acids. CDR3: CASSLAGQGNSPLHF. As DNA, the CDR3 is TGTGCCAGCAGCTTAGCGGGACAGGGGAATTCACCCCTCCACTTT.

The chain recombines TRBV28 with TRBJ2-3, with 11 positions matching TRBD2. CDR1 and CDR2 (germline): MDHEN, SYDVKM. The trim removed 5 bases at V and 4 bases at J, leaving 11 bases unmatched. CDR3 size: 17 residues. The CDR3 nucleotides read TGTGCCAGCAGTACCGGTAGCGGGAGGGCCAGGGCAGATACGCAGTATTTT. The encoded protein is CASSTGSGRARADTQYF.

The chain joins TRBV7-2 to TRBJ1-2; a possible D gene is TRBD1 (5 bases). Trimming pared 4 bases from V and 3 bases from J, leaving 12 bases between. The CDR3 runs to 14 residues. Germline V gene lookup returns CDR1 SGHTA and CDR2 FQGNSA. The chain's CDR3 is CASSSRAFDYGYTF. The CDR3 bases are TGTGCCAGCAGCTCCAGGGCATTCGACTATGGCTACACCTTC.

This chain uses TRBV7-2 with TRBJ2-1; 13 bases align to TRBD2. V was pared by 5 bases and J by 13 bases, with 20 bases of the junction left unmatched. The germline V gene encodes CDR1 SGHTA and CDR2 FQGNSA. The CDR3 spans 18 residues. Written as DNA, the CDR3 is TGTGCCAGCAGCCCCCTGGGACTAGCGGGACACCGGGGCAATGGTCAGTTCTTC. It translates to CASSPLGLAGHRGNGQFF.

The rearrangement uses TRBV7-2 and TRBJ2-7, with 13 bases aligning to TRBD2. Germline loops: CDR1 SGHTA, CDR2 FQGNSA. This CDR3 is 15 amino acids long. Trimming at V came to 2 bases and at J to 6 bases, leaving 4 bases not matched to a gene. The CDR3, as DNA: TGTGCCAGCAGCTTACTGGGACTAGCGGGAAGCGAGCAGTACTTC. Protein product: CASSLLGLAGSEQYF.

V and J are TRBV28 and TRBJ1-5; possibly TRBD1 for D (6 bases). V dropped 6 bases and J dropped 2 bases, with 11 bases sitting between them. Germline V gene lookup returns CDR1 MDHEN and CDR2 SYDVKM. This CDR3 contains 14 residues. Here the CDR3 DNA reads TGTGCCAGCAGCCCATCAGGGGGCAATCAGCCCCAGCATTTT. Translated: CASSPSGGNQPQHF.

The rearrangement joins TRBV7-2 to TRBJ1-2, with D hard to call. The V gene's germline CDR1 is SGHTA and CDR2 FQGNSA. V dropped 5 bases and J dropped 2 bases, with 12 bases sitting between them. The CDR3 is 14 amino acids. The CDR3 bases are TGTGCCAGCAGCCTACTGCCCGAAAACTATGGCTACACCTTC. Amino acid sequence: CASSLLPENYGYTF. The variable domain in full, with the rest retrieved from reference TRBV7-2 and TRBJ1-2, is GAGVSQSPSNKVTEKGKDVELRCDPISGHTALYWYRQSLGQGLEFLIYFQGNSAPDKSGLPSDRFSAERTGGSVSTLTIQRTQQEDSAVYLCASSLLPENYGYTFGSGTRLTVV.

The chain employs TRBV7-8 and TRBJ2-1, with a possible D match to TRBD1 (6 bases). Germline V gene data show CDR1 as SGHVS and CDR2 as FQNEAQ. V was trimmed by 1 base and J by 11 bases, leaving 24 bases between them. The CDR3 loop spans 17 amino acids. The CDR3, as DNA: TGTGCCAGCAGCTTAGGAGCCGGGACAATTCCTAATGAGCAGCAGTTCTTC. As protein: CASSLGAGTIPNEQQFF. Full variable domain (remainder filled in from reference TRBV7-8 and TRBJ2-1): GAGVSQSPRYKVAKRGQDVALRCDPISGHVSLFWYQQALGQGPEFLTYFQNEAQLDKSGLPSDRFFAERPEGSVSTLKIQRTQQEDSAVYLCASSLGAGTIPNEQQFFGPGTRLTVL.

The chain recombines TRBV19 with TRBJ2-5; 11 bases are shared with TRBD2. The germline CDR1 and CDR2 sequences are LNHDA and SQIVND (reference sequence). The ends lost 4 bases at V and 2 bases at J; junction bases unmatched: 3. This CDR3 is built from 15 residues. CDR3 protein: CASSTLAGAQETQYF. The CDR3, as DNA: TGTGCCAGTAGTACACTAGCGGGGGCGCAAGAGACCCAGTACTTC.

The rearrangement joins TRBV18 to TRBJ2-7; D perhaps matches TRBD1 (6 bases). This CDR3 comprises 13 residues. Germline V gene sequence: CDR1 KGHSH, CDR2 LQKENI. The V end was cut by 3 bases, the J end by 6 bases, with 12 bases between. CDR3 coding DNA: TGTGCCAGCTCACCCGGGACACGGGCCGAGCAGTACTTC. It is translated as CASSPGTRAEQYF.

The chain is built from TRBV7-9 and TRBJ2-1, with 8 bases aligning to TRBD2. V was clipped by 6 bases and J by 6 bases; unmatched bases: 4. The CDR3 has 13 residues. Germline assignment: CDR1 SEHNR and CDR2 FQNEAQ (reference sequence). The CDR3 is CASRLRGGNEQFF. The DNA of the CDR3 is TGTGCCAGCAGGTTACGGGGGGGCAATGAGCAGTTCTTC.

This clone was counted a few times. This chain links TRBV7-2 with TRBJ2-5, with D perhaps TRBD1 or TRBD2 (6 bases each). This CDR3 is built from 15 residues. The germline CDR1 and CDR2 sequences are SGHTA and FQGNSA. The germline V and J ends were trimmed by 2 bases and 3 bases, with 13 bases remaining between them. This CDR3 reads CASSLTWGAKETQYF. The CDR3 nucleotides are TGTGCCAGCAGCTTAACGTGGGGGGCCAAAGAGACCCAGTACTTC. Variable domain in full (rest from reference TRBV7-2 and TRBJ2-5): GAGVSQSPSNKVTEKGKDVELRCDPISGHTALYWYRQSLGQGLEFLIYFQGNSAPDKSGLPSDRFSAERTGGSVSTLTIQRTQQEDSAVYLCASSLTWGAKETQYFGPGTRLLVL.

This rearrangement joins TRBV5-1 to TRBJ1-2; a possible D gene is TRBD1 (6 bases). Between the trimmed V and J ends, which lost 3 bases and 8 bases, there was a span of 17 bases. Germline assignment: CDR1 SGHRS and CDR2 YFSETQ. This CDR3 comprises 14 residues. CDR3 loop: CASSSDVGAQGYTF. The CDR3 DNA is TGCGCCAGCAGCTCCGATGTGGGGGCTCAGGGCTACACCTTC.

This chain joins TRBV19 and TRBJ2-3; the D is unclear. This CDR3 region has 12 residues. The V gene's germline CDR1 is LNHDA and CDR2 SQIVND (reference sequence). V shed 4 bases and J shed 8 bases, with 10 bases lying between them. CDR3 protein: CASSTYSSTQYF. CDR3 nucleotide sequence: TGTGCCAGTAGTACCTACTCCAGTACGCAGTATTTT.

The V and J genes are TRBV7-9 and TRBJ2-1; 14 positions agree with TRBD2. CDR1 SEHNR and CDR2 FQNEAQ come from the germline V gene (reference sequence). The trim removed 6 bases at V and 5 bases at J, leaving 12 bases unmatched. The length of the CDR3 is 18 residues. CDR3 sequence (DNA): TGTGCCAGCAGACGAACCGGGACTAGCGGGAGCCCGAACAATGAGCAGTTCTTC. Its protein is CASRRTGTSGSPNNEQFF.

The genes are TRBV11-1 and TRBJ2-7, with TRBD2 matching 8 bases. J lost 4 bases, V lost 5 bases, and 7 bases had no gene match. This CDR3 is built from 14 residues. Germline V gene lookup returns CDR1 SGHAT and CDR2 FQDESV (reference sequence). CDR3 nucleotides: TGTGCCAGCAGCCCCCCGGGACTAGGGTACGAGCAGTACTTC. Amino acids: CASSPPGLGYEQYF.

The chain couples TRBV6-1 to TRBJ2-7, with D hard to call. The V end was cut by 6 bases, the J end by 3 bases, with 9 bases between. This CDR3 is built from 12 residues. CDR1 MNHNS and CDR2 SASEGT come from the germline V gene. DNA of the CDR3: TGTGCCAGCAGCCTAACTATCTACGAGCAGTACTTC. This codes for CASSLTIYEQYF.